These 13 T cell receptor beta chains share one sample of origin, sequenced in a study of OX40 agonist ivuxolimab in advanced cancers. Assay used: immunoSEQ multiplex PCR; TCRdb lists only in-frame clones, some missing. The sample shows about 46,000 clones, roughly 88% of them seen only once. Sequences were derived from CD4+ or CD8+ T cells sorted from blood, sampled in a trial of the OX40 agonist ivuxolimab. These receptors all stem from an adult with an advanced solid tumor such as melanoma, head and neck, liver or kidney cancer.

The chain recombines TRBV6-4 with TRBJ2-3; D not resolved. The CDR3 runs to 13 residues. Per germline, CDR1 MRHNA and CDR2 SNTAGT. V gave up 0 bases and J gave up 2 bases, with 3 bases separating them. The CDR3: CASSDSFTDTQYF. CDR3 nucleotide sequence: TGTGCCAGCAGTGACTCATTCACAGATACGCAGTATTTT.

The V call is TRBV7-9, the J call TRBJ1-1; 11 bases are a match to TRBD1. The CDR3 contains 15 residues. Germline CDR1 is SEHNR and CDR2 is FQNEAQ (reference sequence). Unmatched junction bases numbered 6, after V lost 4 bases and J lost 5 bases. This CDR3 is CASSSAGTGGTEAFF. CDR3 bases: TGTGCCAGCAGCTCCGCCGGGACAGGGGGTACTGAAGCTTTCTTT.

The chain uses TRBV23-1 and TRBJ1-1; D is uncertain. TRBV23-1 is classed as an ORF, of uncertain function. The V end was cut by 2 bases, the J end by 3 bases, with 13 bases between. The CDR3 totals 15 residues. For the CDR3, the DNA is TGCGCCAGCAGTCAAAAACGGGAGACCGACACTGAAGCTTTCTTT. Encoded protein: CASSQKRETDTEAFF.

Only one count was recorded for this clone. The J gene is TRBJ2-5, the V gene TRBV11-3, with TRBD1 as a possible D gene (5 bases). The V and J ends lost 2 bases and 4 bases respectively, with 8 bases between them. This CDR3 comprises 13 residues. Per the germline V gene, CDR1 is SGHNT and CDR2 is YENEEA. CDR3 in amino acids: CASSLLRGETQYF. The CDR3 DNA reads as TGTGCCAGCAGCTTATTAAGGGGAGAGACCCAGTACTTC.

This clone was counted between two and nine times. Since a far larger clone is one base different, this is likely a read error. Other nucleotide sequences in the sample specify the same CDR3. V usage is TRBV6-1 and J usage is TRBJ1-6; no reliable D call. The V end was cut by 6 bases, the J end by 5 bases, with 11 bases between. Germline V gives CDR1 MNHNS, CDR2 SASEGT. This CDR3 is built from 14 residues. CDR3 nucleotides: TGTGCCAGCAGGGACGGTGTGAATAATTCACCCCTCCACTTT. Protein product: CASRDGVNNSPLHF.

DNA for the CDR3: TGTGCCAGCAGGGGACAGAGTTTCACCGGGGAGCTGTTTTTT. Translated: CASRGQSFTGELFF. The V and J genes are TRBV27 and TRBJ2-2; the match to TRBD1 covers 7 bases. The CDR3 is 14 residues long. Per the germline V gene, CDR1 is MNHEY and CDR2 is SMNVEV (reference sequence). Trimming at V came to 6 bases and at J to 4 bases, leaving 5 bases not matched to a gene.

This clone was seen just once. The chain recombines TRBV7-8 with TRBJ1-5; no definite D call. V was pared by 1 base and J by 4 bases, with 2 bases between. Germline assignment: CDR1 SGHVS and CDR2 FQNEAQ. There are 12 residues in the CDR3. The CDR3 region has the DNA TGTGCCAGCAGCTTAGTTAATCAGCCCCAGCATTTT. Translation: CASSLVNQPQHF.

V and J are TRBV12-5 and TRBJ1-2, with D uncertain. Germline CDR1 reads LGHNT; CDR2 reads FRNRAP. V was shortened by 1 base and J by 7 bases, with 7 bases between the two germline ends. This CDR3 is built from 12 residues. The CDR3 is CASGLASLGYTF. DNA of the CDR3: TGTGCTAGTGGTTTGGCGAGTCTTGGCTACACCTTC.

The CDR3 reads CASRDDRGLNSPLHF. As DNA, the CDR3 is TGTGCCAGCAGGGATGACAGGGGGCTGAATTCACCCCTCCACTTT. This chain connects TRBV13 to TRBJ1-6; TRBD1 agrees at 10 bases. The CDR3 sequence is 15 residues long. The germline gives CDR1 PRHDT, CDR2 FYEKMQ (reference sequence). V was clipped by 6 bases and J by 7 bases; unmatched bases: 6.

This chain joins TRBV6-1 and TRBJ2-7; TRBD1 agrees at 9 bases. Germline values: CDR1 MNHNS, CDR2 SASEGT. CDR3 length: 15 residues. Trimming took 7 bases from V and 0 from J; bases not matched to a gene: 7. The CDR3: CASTLGTGSSYEQYF. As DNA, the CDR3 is TGTGCCAGCACGCTGGGGACAGGGAGCTCCTACGAGCAGTACTTC.

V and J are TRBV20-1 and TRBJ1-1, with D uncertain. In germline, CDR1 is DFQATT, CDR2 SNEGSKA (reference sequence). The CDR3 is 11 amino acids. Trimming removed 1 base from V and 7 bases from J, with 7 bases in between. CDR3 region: CSARGVVEAFF. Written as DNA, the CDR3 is TGCAGTGCTAGAGGTGTCGTTGAAGCTTTCTTT.

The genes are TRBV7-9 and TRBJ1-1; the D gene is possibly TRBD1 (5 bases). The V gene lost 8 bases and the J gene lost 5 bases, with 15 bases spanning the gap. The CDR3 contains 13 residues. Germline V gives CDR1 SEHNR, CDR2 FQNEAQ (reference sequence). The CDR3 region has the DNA TGTGCCAGCGCCAGAGGGGAGTGGACTGAAGCTTTCTTT. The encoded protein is CASARGEWTEAFF.

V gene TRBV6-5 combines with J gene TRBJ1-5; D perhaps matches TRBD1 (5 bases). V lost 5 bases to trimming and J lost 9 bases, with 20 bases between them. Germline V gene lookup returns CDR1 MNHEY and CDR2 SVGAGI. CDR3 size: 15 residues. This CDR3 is CASSPSGAGGRPQHF. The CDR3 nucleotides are TGTGCCAGCAGTCCCTCCGGGGCAGGAGGTCGGCCCCAGCATTTT.